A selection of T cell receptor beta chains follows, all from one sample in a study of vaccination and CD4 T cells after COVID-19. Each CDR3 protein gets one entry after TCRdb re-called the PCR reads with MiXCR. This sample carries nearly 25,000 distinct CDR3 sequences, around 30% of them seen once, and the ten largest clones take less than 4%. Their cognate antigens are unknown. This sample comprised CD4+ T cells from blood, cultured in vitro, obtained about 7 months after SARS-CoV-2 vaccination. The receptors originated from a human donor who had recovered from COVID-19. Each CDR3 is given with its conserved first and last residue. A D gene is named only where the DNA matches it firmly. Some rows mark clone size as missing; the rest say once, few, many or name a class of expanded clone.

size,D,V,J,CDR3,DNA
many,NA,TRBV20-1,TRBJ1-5,CSARPGGGNQPQHF,TGCAGTGCTAGACCGGGGGGTGGCAATCAGCCCCAGCATTTT
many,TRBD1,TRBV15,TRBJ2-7,CATSRQTGGEQYF,TGTGCCACCAGCAGACAGACAGGGGGCGAGCAGTACTTC
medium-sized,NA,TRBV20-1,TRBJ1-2,CSAEGGQSYGYTF,TGCAGTGCAGAGGGCGGCCAGTCCTATGGCTACACCTTC
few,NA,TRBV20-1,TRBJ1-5,CSARSPQGSANQPQHF,TGCAGTGCTAGATCCCCCCAGGGGTCGGCAAATCAGCCCCAGCATTTT
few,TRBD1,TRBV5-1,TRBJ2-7,CASSLAGTAYEQYF,TGCGCCAGCAGCTTGGCCGGGACAGCCTACGAGCAGTACTTC
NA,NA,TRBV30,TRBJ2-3,CAWSPGGTTDTQYF,TGTGCCTGGAGTCCCGGGGGCACCACAGATACGCAGTATTTT
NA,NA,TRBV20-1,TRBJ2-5,CSAREVRFTGTQYF,TGCAGTGCTAGGGAAGTTCGCTTCACAGGGACCCAGTACTTC
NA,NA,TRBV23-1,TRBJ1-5,CASSQSGRLNQPQHF,TGCGCCAGCAGTCAATCGGGCAGGTTGAACCAGCCCCAGCATTTT
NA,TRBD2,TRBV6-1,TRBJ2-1,CASRTSGRGNEQFF,TGTGCCAGCCGGACTAGCGGGAGGGGCAATGAGCAGTTCTTC
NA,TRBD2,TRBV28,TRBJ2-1,CASSLPKRAREAFF,TGTGCCAGCAGTTTACCCAAACGGGCCCGGGAGGCGTTCTTC
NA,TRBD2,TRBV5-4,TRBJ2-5,CASSSLMAGGETQYF,TGTGCCAGCAGCTCACTTATGGCGGGGGGAGAGACCCAGTACTTC
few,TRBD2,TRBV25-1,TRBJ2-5,CASSTGGKETQYF,TGTGCCAGCAGCACGGGGGGTAAAGAGACCCAGTACTTC
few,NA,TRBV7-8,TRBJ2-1,CASSQESGHWFF,TGTGCCAGCAGCCAAGAATCAGGGCATTGGTTCTTC
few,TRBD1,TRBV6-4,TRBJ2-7,CASSDRDRSSYEQYF,TGTGCCAGCAGTGACCGGGACAGGAGCTCCTACGAGCAGTACTTC
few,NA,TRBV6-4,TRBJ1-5,CASSITDGTLNSKDQPQHF,TGTGCCAGCAGTATAACGGACGGGACACTCAACTCCAAAGATCAGCCCCAGCATTTT
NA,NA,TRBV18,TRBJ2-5,CASSLTAQETQYF,TGTGCCAGCTCACTGACAGCCCAAGAGACCCAGTACTTC
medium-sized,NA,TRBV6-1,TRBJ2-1,CASTRLRGNNEQFF,TGTGCCAGCACCCGATTACGGGGGAACAATGAGCAGTTCTTC
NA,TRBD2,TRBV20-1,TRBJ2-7,CSASQLAEPYEQYF,TGCAGTGCTAGCCAACTAGCGGAACCCTACGAGCAGTACTTC
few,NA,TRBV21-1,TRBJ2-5,CASTPPREGPETQYF,TGTGCCAGCACCCCGCCCCGGGAGGGCCCTGAGACCCAGTACTTC
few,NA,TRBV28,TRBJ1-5,CASSFQGAYSNQPQHF,TGTGCCAGCAGCTTTCAGGGAGCTTATAGCAATCAGCCCCAGCATTTT
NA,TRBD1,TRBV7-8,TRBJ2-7,CASSFTGGSEQYF,TGTGCCAGCAGCTTTACAGGGGGGTCCGAGCAGTACTTC
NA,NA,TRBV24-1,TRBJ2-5,CATSDSRAGGETQYF,TGTGCCACCAGTGATTCCAGGGCGGGCGGGGAGACCCAGTACTTC
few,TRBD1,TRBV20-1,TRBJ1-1,CSAPGQGDNTEAFF,TGCAGTGCTCCGGGACAGGGTGACAACACTGAAGCTTTCTTT
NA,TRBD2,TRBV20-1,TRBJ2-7,CSALGLVSSYEQYF,TGCAGTGCACTCGGACTAGTTAGCTCCTACGAGCAGTACTTC